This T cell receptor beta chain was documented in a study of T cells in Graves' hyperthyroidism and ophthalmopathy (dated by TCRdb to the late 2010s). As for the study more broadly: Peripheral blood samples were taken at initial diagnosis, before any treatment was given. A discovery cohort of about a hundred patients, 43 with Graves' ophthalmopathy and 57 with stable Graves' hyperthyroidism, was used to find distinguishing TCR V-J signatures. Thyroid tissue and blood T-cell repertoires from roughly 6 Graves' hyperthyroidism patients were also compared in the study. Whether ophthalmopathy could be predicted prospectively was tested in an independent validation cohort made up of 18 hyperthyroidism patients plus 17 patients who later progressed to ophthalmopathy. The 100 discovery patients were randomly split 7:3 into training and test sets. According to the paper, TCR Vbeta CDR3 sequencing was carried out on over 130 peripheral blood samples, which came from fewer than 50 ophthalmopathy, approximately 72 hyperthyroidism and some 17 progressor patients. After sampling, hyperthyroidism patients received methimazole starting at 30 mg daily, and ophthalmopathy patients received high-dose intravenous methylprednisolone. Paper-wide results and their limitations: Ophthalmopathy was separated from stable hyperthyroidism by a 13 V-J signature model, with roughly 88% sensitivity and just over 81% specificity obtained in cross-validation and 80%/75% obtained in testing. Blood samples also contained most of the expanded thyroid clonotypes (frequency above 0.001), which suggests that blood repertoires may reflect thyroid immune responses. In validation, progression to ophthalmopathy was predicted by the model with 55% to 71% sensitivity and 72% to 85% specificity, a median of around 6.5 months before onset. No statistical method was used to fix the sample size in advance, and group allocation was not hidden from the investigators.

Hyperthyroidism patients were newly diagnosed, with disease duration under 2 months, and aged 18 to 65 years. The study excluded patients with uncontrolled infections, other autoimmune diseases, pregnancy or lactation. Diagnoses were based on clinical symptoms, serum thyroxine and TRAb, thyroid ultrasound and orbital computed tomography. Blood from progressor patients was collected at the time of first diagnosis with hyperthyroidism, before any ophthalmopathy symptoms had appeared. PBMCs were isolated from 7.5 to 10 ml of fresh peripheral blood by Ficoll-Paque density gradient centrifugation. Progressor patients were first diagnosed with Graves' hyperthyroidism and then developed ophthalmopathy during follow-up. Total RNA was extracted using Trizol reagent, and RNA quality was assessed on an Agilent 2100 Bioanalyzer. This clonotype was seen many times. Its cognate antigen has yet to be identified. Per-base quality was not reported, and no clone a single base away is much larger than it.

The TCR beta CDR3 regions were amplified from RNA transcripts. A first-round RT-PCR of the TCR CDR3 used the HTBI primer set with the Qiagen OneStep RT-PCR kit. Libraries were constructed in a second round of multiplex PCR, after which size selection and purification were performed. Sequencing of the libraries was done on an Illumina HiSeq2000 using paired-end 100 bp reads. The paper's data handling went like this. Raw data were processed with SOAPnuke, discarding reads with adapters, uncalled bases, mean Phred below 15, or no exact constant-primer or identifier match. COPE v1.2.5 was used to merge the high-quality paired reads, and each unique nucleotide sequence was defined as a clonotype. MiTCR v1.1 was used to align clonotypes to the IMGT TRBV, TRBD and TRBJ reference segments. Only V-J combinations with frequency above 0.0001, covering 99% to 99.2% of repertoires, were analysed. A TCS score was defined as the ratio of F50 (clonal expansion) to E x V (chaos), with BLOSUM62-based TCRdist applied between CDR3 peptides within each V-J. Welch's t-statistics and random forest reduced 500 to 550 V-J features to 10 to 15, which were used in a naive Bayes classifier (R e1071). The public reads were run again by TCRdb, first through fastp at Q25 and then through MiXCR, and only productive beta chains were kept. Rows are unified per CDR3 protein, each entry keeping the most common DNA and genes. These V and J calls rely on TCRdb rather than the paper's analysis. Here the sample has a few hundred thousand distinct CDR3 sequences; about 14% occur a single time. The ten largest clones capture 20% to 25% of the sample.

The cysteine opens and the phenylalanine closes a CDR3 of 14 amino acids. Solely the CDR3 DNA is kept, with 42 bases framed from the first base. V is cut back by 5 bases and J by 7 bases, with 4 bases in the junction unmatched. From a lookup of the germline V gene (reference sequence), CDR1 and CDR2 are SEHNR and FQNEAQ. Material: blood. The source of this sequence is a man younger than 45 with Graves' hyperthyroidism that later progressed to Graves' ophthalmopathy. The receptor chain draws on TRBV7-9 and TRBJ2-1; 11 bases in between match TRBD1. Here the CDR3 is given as CASSRGTGGNEQFF. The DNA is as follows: TGTGCCAGCAGCAGGGGGACAGGGGGGAATGAGCAGTTCTTC.